The T cell receptor (beta chain) under discussion was sequenced for a study of long-term antiretroviral therapy in people with HIV (dated by TCRdb to between 2022 and 2023). Background for the entire study: The earliest samples were collected roughly a decade before the 2015 WHO recommendation for immediate ART, at a time when ART was usually postponed until CD4 counts fell. A retrospective serial study tested whether ART initiation and durable HIV suppression were associated with changes in peripheral blood TRB repertoire composition and diversity. A total of around 200 cryopreserved PBMC samples were contributed to the cohort by 30 adults with confirmed HIV infection, with samples collected serially over a mean of approximately 6 years (range 1-12). About 40% of the 30 participants with HIV were female. No cross-contamination during QIAcube processing was shown when test extractions of a monoclonal T-cell line were performed alongside a few dozen polyclonal samples.

In the germline V gene, CDR1 corresponds to SGHTA and CDR2 to FQGNSA. V is pared back by 5 bases and J by 9 bases, with 25 bases lying between the germline termini. The CDR3 starts with the cysteine, ends with the phenylalanine, and has 16 residues. Of the read, only the CDR3 DNA is kept; its 48 bases are in frame from base 1. Inclusion was restricted to participants for whom at least one PBMC sample before ART initiation and at least two post-ART samples were available. Treatment was received in the United States of America by all participants with HIV. Before DNA extraction, cryopreserved samples of roughly 0.9-11 million PBMC were thawed and washed. At the time of the earliest PBMC sample, participants with HIV were aged between about 20 and 55 years. Each participant contributed PBMC samples from 1-4 timepoints before ART initiation and 2-8 timepoints after ART initiation, with a median of 7 samples. Serial HIV viral load, CD4+ T-cell count, ART history and demographic data were obtained for every participant. Genomic DNA was extracted from unsorted PBMC with a Qiagen kit on a QIAcube, processed in batches of 12 samples.

Overall study outcomes, separate from this receptor: Because cell numbers in pre-ART samples were limited, unsorted PBMC were profiled instead of sorted CD4+ and CD8+ T cells. Expanded TRB clones identified before ART initiation dominated the repertoire across all time points, though the dominance fluctuated and decreased in many PLHIV after ART. The samples span the years 2004 to 2017, and the ART regimens used at that time may not be as effective as current regimens. Inferences about post-ART repertoire changes were limited because no data were available on ART adherence, viral resistance or therapy changes. Since PBMC availability was limited, sequencing covered only the TCR beta chain, with no alpha chain pairing. HIV repertoires had narrower CDR3 length ranges than controls, and the network structure suggested an antigen-experienced repertoire that shifted only slightly toward naive after ART. ART initiation was associated with a significant increase in TRB diversity, but diversity stayed significantly below transplant donor controls even after long-term ART.

The immunoSEQ hsTCRB v3.0 assay was used at survey level resolution for TRB variable region sequencing. TRB sequencing targeted a depth of 40,000-50,000 T-cell genomes per sample. An Illumina MiSeq with a v3 150-cycle kit was used to sequence the pooled TRB libraries. The study's own analysis went as follows. Analysis of repertoires was carried out in R inside a reproducible Nextflow workflow spanning QC, data transformation and analysis. Custom analyses were implemented in LymphoSeq2, an R package for AIRR-Seq data exploration. A handful of samples that yielded fewer than 5000 total TRB sequences were excluded, so that under 200 HIV repertoires were analyzed. Among the approximately 180 retained HIV repertoires, about 57 were collected before ART initiation and around 130 were collected after ART initiation. Each repertoire was downsampled to 5000 TRB nucleotide sequences, and summary statistics were averaged across 100 downsampling iterations. The analysis kept only TRB sequences whose CDR3 regions were at least seven amino acids long. A Shannon entropy-derived clonality score and the Gini coefficient were used to measure diversity. Repertoire networks linked the top 5000 CDR3 amino acid sequences whenever two sequences differed by an edit distance of one. GLIPH2 predicted antigen specificity groups and MHC restriction for TRB CDR3 amino acid sequences. Known CMV, EBV, HIV or tissue antigen associations were flagged by matching CDR3 amino acid sequences against VDJdb and McPAS-TCR. Pre-ART, post-ART and control groups were compared with Wilcoxon signed-rank tests and Holm-Bonferroni correction. Here the immuneACCESS table is served through TCRdb, limited to in-frame sequences with V and J called. Missing clones are a known gap in these copies; in checked studies unresolved V genes cover under half, and the rest lacks a known reason. Clonal size and the V and J genes are those of that table, whereas D and trimming came from the DNA. The sample yields approximately 30,000 clones; 95% to 98% were counted once. 1.9% of the sample comes from the top ten.

With regard to this clone: Its antigen is unknown. Base quality data are lacking; no much larger clone is found one base away.

The rearrangement combines TRBV7-2 with TRBJ1-1; a tentative D call is TRBD1 (6 bases match). The sample here was unsorted PBMCs, taken 7.6 years after starting antiretroviral therapy. This clonotype was obtained from a young man with HIV. CDR3 sequence: CASSPSGAAGNSKAFF. The bases are TGTGCCAGCAGCCCATCGGGGGCCGCCGGCAATAGTAAAGCTTTCTTT.